Below are 32 T cell receptor beta chains sequenced from a single sample in a study of cytomegalovirus exposure and HLA in healthy donors. The PCR ran on 60 Vbeta and 13 Jbeta primers. Some clones are missing from TCRdb's copy, which holds only in-frame ones; the method was immunoSEQ multiplex PCR. The repertoire holds more than 150,000 clones, with 76% as singletons. What was sequenced was PBMCs. These receptors were obtained from a young woman in good health and CMV-seropositive.

The V and J genes are TRBV25-1 and TRBJ2-1; D is unresolved. Germline values: CDR1 MGHDK, CDR2 SYGVNS. This CDR3 spans 16 amino acids. The germline V and J ends were trimmed by 3 bases and 5 bases, with 17 bases remaining between them. CDR3 loop: CASSERRVSHHNEQFF. The CDR3 region has the DNA TGTGCCAGCAGTGAGCGCCGGGTTTCCCACCACAATGAGCAGTTCTTC.

This clone has a handful of counts. The rearrangement joins TRBV5-8 to TRBJ1-1; D ambiguous. Germline V CDR1 and CDR2: SGHTS, YDEGEE. V lost 0 bases to trimming and J lost 4 bases, with 10 bases between them. The CDR3 consists of 14 residues. The CDR3 loop reads CASSLAAGSTEAFF. CDR3 coding DNA: TGTGCCAGCAGCTTGGCTGCGGGGAGCACTGAAGCTTTCTTT.

For this clone: A read error may produce the germline difference seen at one junction end. The same CDR3 arises from other DNA sequences in this sample as well. The rearrangement joins TRBV27 to TRBJ2-3, with D tentatively TRBD2 (5 bases). The CDR3 is 13 residues long. Germline V CDR1 and CDR2: MNHEY, SMNVEV (reference sequence). The chain's CDR3 is CASSASGIGTQYF. CDR3 nucleotide sequence: TGCGCCAGCAGTGCCTCCGGGATAGGGACGCAGTATTTT.

The chain joins TRBV28 to TRBJ2-1; D might be TRBD1 (5 bases). The CDR3 totals 15 residues. The ends were cut back, 4 bases at V and 4 bases at J, with 14 bases in the middle. Germline V lookup: CDR1 MDHEN, CDR2 SYDVKM. CDR3 sequence: CASSYHRQTYNEQFF. Written as DNA, the CDR3 is TGTGCCAGCAGTTACCACCGACAGACATACAATGAGCAGTTCTTC.

This clone was detected only a few times. The CDR3 loop reads CASSLSVANEQFF. The CDR3 DNA reads TGTGCCAGCAGCTTGTCTGTGGCCAATGAGCAGTTCTTC. The rearrangement joins TRBV7-6 to TRBJ2-1, with no clear D. This CDR3 has 13 amino acids. CDR1 and CDR2 from the germline V gene are SGHVS and FNYEAQ. V dropped 3 bases and J dropped 6 bases, with 9 bases sitting between them. The full variable domain, its missing parts supplied by reference TRBV7-6 and TRBJ2-1, is GAGVSQSPRYKVTKRGQDVALRCDPISGHVSLYWYRQALGQGPEFLTYFNYEAQQDKSGLPNDRFSAERPEGSISTLTIQRTEQRDSAMYRCASSLSVANEQFFGPGTRLTVL.

The sample holds a few counts of this clone. The chain uses TRBV9 and TRBJ1-2, with a tentative D call TRBD1 (6 bases). The length of the CDR3 is 17 residues. V lost 0 bases and J 0 bases, leaving 15 bases between the germline ends. Germline V gives CDR1 SGDLS, CDR2 YYNGEE. CDR3 residues: CASSVGGQELANYGYTF. DNA for the CDR3: TGTGCCAGCAGCGTAGGGGGGCAAGAGCTAGCTAACTATGGCTACACCTTC.

Here the CDR3 reads CASSFGNGDGYTF. Here the CDR3 DNA reads TGTGCCAGTAGTTTCGGAAACGGGGATGGCTACACCTTC. The J gene is TRBJ1-2, the V gene TRBV19; no clear D. This CDR3 is 13 amino acids long. Germline V gives CDR1 LNHDA, CDR2 SQIVND (reference sequence). V was cut by 5 bases and J by 6 bases, with 13 bases left in between.

This clone counts as medium-sized. Other DNA variants within this sample encode the same CDR3. The chain links TRBV6-5 to TRBJ1-1; no clear D. The length of the CDR3 is 11 residues. V was pared by 7 bases and J by 1 base, with 4 bases between. Per germline, CDR1 MNHEY and CDR2 SVGAGI. The DNA for the CDR3 is TGTGCCAGCATCGGGAACACTGAAGCTTTCTTT. The encoded protein is CASIGNTEAFF.

The chain is built from TRBV28 and TRBJ1-5; D gene uncertain. The V gene lost 5 bases and the J gene lost 4 bases, with 9 bases spanning the gap. The germline V gene encodes CDR1 MDHEN and CDR2 SYDVKM. CDR3 length: 13 amino acids. The CDR3 DNA reads as TGTGCCAGCAGTGAGAGTAGAAATCAGCCCCAGCATTTT. It codes for CASSESRNQPQHF. The whole variable domain, filled in from reference TRBV28 and TRBJ1-5, reads DVKVTQSSRYLVKRTGEKVFLECVQDMDHENMFWYRQDPGLGLRLIYFSYDVKMKEKGDIPEGYSVSREKKERFSLILESASTNQTSMYLCASSESRNQPQHFGDGTRLSIL.

The V and J genes are TRBV28 and TRBJ1-5; 10 bases agree with TRBD1. The germline V gene has CDR1 MDHEN and CDR2 SYDVKM. After removal of 4 bases from V and 6 bases from J, the junction contained 9 bases not matched to a gene. The CDR3 consists of 16 residues. The CDR3 loop reads CASSSAGQGNGQPQHF. The CDR3 coding sequence is TGTGCCAGCAGTTCCGCGGGACAGGGGAACGGTCAGCCCCAGCATTTT.

The chain is built from TRBV30 and TRBJ1-6; D gene ambiguous. V lost 3 bases and J 0 bases, leaving 9 bases between the germline ends. CDR1 and CDR2 from the germline V gene are GTSNPN and SVGIG (reference sequence). The CDR3 contains 15 residues. Here the CDR3 DNA reads TGTGCCTGGAGAATCCTTAGCTCCTATAATTCACCCCTCCACTTT. Translating gives CAWRILSSYNSPLHF.

The V call is TRBV4-3, the J call TRBJ1-2, with a possible D match to TRBD1 (5 bases). The germline CDR1 and CDR2 sequences are LGHNA and YSLEER. V lost 0 bases, J lost 8 bases, and 16 bases lay in between. The length of the CDR3 is 15 residues. CDR3 DNA sequence: TGCGCCAGCAGCCAAGAGGGAGGATGGGGGGAAGGCTACACCTTC. Translation gives CASSQEGGWGEGYTF.

V gene TRBV5-1 combines with J gene TRBJ1-1; 8 positions match TRBD1. V trimming: 0 bases; J trimming: 6 bases; junction bases outside the gene matches: 10. Germline V lookup: CDR1 SGHRS, CDR2 YFSETQ. The CDR3 length is 16 residues. CDR3 protein: CASSLVAGRGLPEAFF. In nucleotides, the CDR3 is TGCGCCAGCAGCTTGGTTGCGGGCAGGGGGCTCCCTGAAGCTTTCTTT.

This clone was picked up one time. The genes are TRBV29-1 and TRBJ2-1, with 7 bases identical to TRBD1. CDR1 and CDR2 from the germline V gene are SQVTM and ANQGSEA. The CDR3 extends over 12 amino acids. V shed 6 bases and J 9 bases; nucleotides not matched to a gene: 8. The CDR3 region has the DNA TGCAGCGTGGACAGGTCCCACGGTGAGCAGTTCTTC. Translated, it gives CSVDRSHGEQFF.

The rearrangement uses TRBV9 and TRBJ2-3; TRBD2 matches at 9 bases. Per the germline V gene, CDR1 is SGDLS and CDR2 is YYNGEE. Trimming cost V 0 bases and J 8 bases; bases outside gene matches: 4. The CDR3 has 14 amino acids. The CDR3, as DNA: TGTGCCAGCAGCGTAGAATTACTAGCGGGTACGCAGTATTTT. Translation gives CASSVELLAGTQYF.

J is TRBJ2-7 and V is TRBV7-2; 11 nucleotides agree with TRBD1. Per germline, CDR1 SGHTA and CDR2 FQGNSA. Germline trimming cut 1 base from V and 7 bases from J; bases unmatched to any gene: 6. The CDR3 totals 15 residues. CDR3 coding DNA: TGTGCCAGCAGCTTAGGCGGACAGGGGGCGTTGGAGCAGTACTTC. This codes for CASSLGGQGALEQYF.

CDR3 region: CASSRTGAAQETQYF. CDR3 sequence (DNA): TGTGCCAGCAGCCGAACAGGGGCTGCCCAAGAGACCCAGTACTTC. J is TRBJ2-5 and V is TRBV7-3; 7 nucleotides agree with TRBD1. The CDR3 has 15 amino acids. Germline V lookup: CDR1 SGHTA, CDR2 FQGTGA. Unmatched junction bases numbered 7, after V lost 5 bases and J lost 1 base.

The genes are TRBV11-2 and TRBJ1-2, with D tentatively TRBD1 (5 bases). This CDR3 contains 15 residues. V lost 1 base, J lost 5 bases, and 14 bases lay in between. Germline V lookup: CDR1 SGHAT, CDR2 FQNNGV. CDR3 nucleotide sequence: TGTGCCAGCAGCTTAGTCCCCAGGGTTCGGTATGGCTACACCTTC. It translates to CASSLVPRVRYGYTF.

In DNA, the CDR3 is TGCGCCAGCAGTGTGGGGGGGGCTAATGAAAAACTGTTTTTT. Translation gives CASSVGGANEKLFF. J is TRBJ1-4 and V is TRBV10-1; D perhaps matches TRBD1 (5 bases). V was pared by 4 bases and J by 3 bases, with 9 bases between. The CDR3 contains 14 residues. Per germline, CDR1 WNHNN and CDR2 SYGVQD (reference sequence).

The CDR3: CSVLQTGENEQFF. The DNA of the CDR3 is TGCAGCGTTCTGCAGACAGGGGAGAATGAGCAGTTCTTC. This rearrangement joins TRBV29-1 to TRBJ2-1, with 8 bases fitting TRBD1. V lost 5 bases to trimming and J lost 7 bases; unmatched junction nucleotides: 7. Per germline, CDR1 SQVTM and CDR2 ANQGSEA. CDR3 length equals 13 residues.

This clone is a singleton in its sample. The chain's CDR3 is CASSYGHTQETQYF. The CDR3 DNA is TGTGCCAGCAGTTACGGGCATACACAAGAGACCCAGTACTTC. The chain couples TRBV6-5 to TRBJ2-5; D is ambiguous. Trimming took off 2 bases at V and 2 bases at J, with 9 bases between the two ends. Germline V lookup: CDR1 MNHEY, CDR2 SVGAGI. This CDR3 is 14 amino acids long.

J is TRBJ2-7 and V is TRBV5-1; maybe TRBD1 (5 bases). Trimming stripped 4 bases from V and 2 bases from J, with 13 bases between. Germline V lookup: CDR1 SGHRS, CDR2 YFSETQ. The CDR3 totals 14 residues. The chain's CDR3 is CASSPWTSAYEQYF. CDR3 bases: TGCGCCAGCAGCCCTTGGACATCCGCCTACGAGCAGTACTTC.

This clone was found a few times. J is TRBJ1-2 and V is TRBV28; D not resolved. Germline CDR1 MDHEN, CDR2 SYDVKM. Trimming took off 7 bases at V and 4 bases at J, with 13 bases between the two ends. CDR3 length equals 13 residues. The CDR3 region is CASISGGIYGYTF. In nucleotides, the CDR3 is TGTGCCAGCATCTCAGGAGGGATCTATGGCTACACCTTC.

This clone was detected a few times. This chain joins TRBV4-3 and TRBJ1-2, with D possibly matching TRBD1 (6 bases). Germline CDR1 reads LGHNA; CDR2 reads YSLEER. The V gene lost 0 bases and the J gene lost 6 bases, with 11 bases spanning the gap. The length of the CDR3 is 14 residues. Here the CDR3 reads CASSQDGGPDGYTF. Here the CDR3 DNA reads TGCGCCAGCAGCCAAGACGGGGGGCCGGATGGCTACACCTTC.

This clone was seen just once. The chain uses TRBV18 and TRBJ2-2, with D possibly TRBD1 on 6 matching bases. Between the trimmed V and J ends, which lost 5 bases and 3 bases, there was a span of 13 bases. There are 15 residues in the CDR3. Per germline, CDR1 KGHSH and CDR2 LQKENI. The CDR3 is CASSSLDSYTGELFF. Written as DNA, the CDR3 is TGTGCCAGCTCATCACTGGACAGTTACACCGGGGAGCTGTTTTTT.

The rearrangement uses TRBV7-9 and TRBJ2-3, with 7 bases lining up with TRBD1. Germline assignment: CDR1 SEHNR and CDR2 FQNEAQ (reference sequence). This CDR3 has 15 residues. V gave up 2 bases and J gave up 2 bases; unmatched junction bases: 4. Written as DNA, the CDR3 is TGTGCCAGCAGCTTATTCGGACAGGTCACAGATACGCAGTATTTT. Translated, it gives CASSLFGQVTDTQYF.

The chain recombines TRBV6-1 with TRBJ2-1; TRBD2 matches 7 bases. Per germline, CDR1 MNHNS and CDR2 SASEGT. CDR3 length: 13 amino acids. The V gene end was trimmed by 6 bases and the J gene end by 7 bases; junction bases not matched to a gene: 6. CDR3: CASRPGGRNEQFF. The CDR3 nucleotides read TGTGCCAGCAGGCCCGGGGGGAGAAATGAGCAGTTCTTC.

In its sample, this clone was seen once. As DNA, the CDR3 is TGTGCCAGCAGTTACGCGACAGGGGGTACCTACGAGCAGTACTTC. Translation gives CASSYATGGTYEQYF. This sequence joins TRBV6-5 and TRBJ2-7; 9 bases map to TRBD1. Germline V gives CDR1 MNHEY, CDR2 SVGAGI. The CDR3 spans 15 residues. J lost 2 bases, V lost 2 bases, and 4 bases had no gene match.

V and J are TRBV11-3 and TRBJ2-7; possibly TRBD1 for D (5 bases). This CDR3 has 16 amino acids. From germline, CDR1 is SGHNT and CDR2 YENEEA. Trimming stripped 5 bases from V and 2 bases from J, with 19 bases between. CDR3 residues: CASSVSRRLGPYEQYF. CDR3 nucleotide sequence: TGTGCCAGCAGCGTCTCAAGAAGGTTGGGGCCCTACGAGCAGTACTTC.

The chain uses TRBV4-1 and TRBJ2-7, with 7 bases aligning to TRBD1. Germline values: CDR1 MGHRA, CDR2 YSYEKL. CDR3 size: 13 residues. V lost 2 bases to trimming and J lost 6 bases; unmatched junction nucleotides: 4. For the CDR3, the DNA is TGCGCCAGCAGCCAAACGGGACAGCCCGAGCAGTACTTC. This encodes CASSQTGQPEQYF.

This chain connects TRBV18 to TRBJ2-7; maybe TRBD2 (7 bases). Trimming took off 4 bases at V and 1 base at J, with 17 bases between the two ends. Germline CDR1 is KGHSH and CDR2 is LQKENI. The CDR3 totals 16 residues. This chain's CDR3 is CASSLLRGGASYEQYF. Here the CDR3 DNA reads TGTGCCAGCTCACTTCTAAGGGGGGGGGCTTCCTACGAGCAGTACTTC. The variable domain in full, completed from reference TRBV18 and TRBJ2-7, reads NAGVMQNPRHLVRRRGQEARLRCSPMKGHSHVYWYRQLPEEGLKFMVYLQKENIIDESGMPKERFSAEFPKEGPSILRIQQVVRGDSAAYFCASSLLRGGASYEQYFGPGTRLTVT.

To note about this clone: Other nucleotide sequences in the sample specify the same CDR3. The rearrangement joins TRBV5-4 to TRBJ2-3, with D tentatively TRBD1 (5 bases). V was trimmed by 2 bases and J by 1 base, leaving 17 bases between them. Germline assignment: CDR1 SGHNT and CDR2 YYREEE (reference sequence). There are 17 residues in the CDR3. CDR3 amino acids: CASSFPRGGVGTDTQYF. CDR3 in DNA: TGTGCCAGCAGCTTTCCAAGGGGTGGGGTTGGCACAGATACGCAGTATTTT. The variable domain in full, with the rest retrieved from reference TRBV5-4 and TRBJ2-3, is ETGVTQSPTHLIKTRGQQVTLRCSSQSGHNTVSWYQQALGQGPQFIFQYYREEENGRGNFPPRFSGLQFPNYSSELNVNALELDDSALYLCASSFPRGGVGTDTQYFGPGTRLTVL.